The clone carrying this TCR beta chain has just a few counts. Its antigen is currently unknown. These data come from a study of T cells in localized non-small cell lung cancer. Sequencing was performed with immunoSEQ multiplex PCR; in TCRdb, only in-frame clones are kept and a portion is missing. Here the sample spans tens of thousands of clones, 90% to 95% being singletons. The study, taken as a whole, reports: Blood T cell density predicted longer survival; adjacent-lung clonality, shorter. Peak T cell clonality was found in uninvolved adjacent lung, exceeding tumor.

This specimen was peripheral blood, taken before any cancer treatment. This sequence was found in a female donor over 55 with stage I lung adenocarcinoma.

The CDR3 loop reads CASSYSGRNTEAFF. The CDR3 DNA is TGTGCCAGCAGTTACTCGGGCAGGAACACTGAAGCTTTCTTT. The chain combines TRBV6-5 with TRBJ1-1; no clear D gene. The length of the CDR3 is 14 residues. Germline V CDR1 and CDR2: MNHEY, SVGAGI. Trimming shortened V by 0 bases and J by 1 base, and 6 bases separated the two germline ends.